This T cell receptor beta chain emerged from a study of identical twins. TCRdb reanalysed the 5' RACE reads using MiXCR and keeps one entry per CDR3 protein. The repertoire holds hundreds of thousands of distinct CDR3 sequences, with around 6.1% as singletons. CDR1 and CDR2 (germline): LGHNA, YNFKEQ. V lost 5 bases and J lost 3, with 15 bases in between. The CDR3 loop spans 15 amino acids. In its sample, this clonotype was seen a few times. The receptor's source is a man aged 18 to 30 in good health. The chain recombines TRBV4-2 with TRBJ2-3; D is uncertain. The sequenced sample was naive T cells sorted from blood. CDR3 residues: CASSSVESRTDTQYF. CDR3 DNA sequence: TGTGCCAGCAGCTCCGTGGAGTCTCGGACAGATACGCAGTATTTT.